The clone carrying this T cell receptor (beta chain) was seen more than once but under ten times. Antigen unknown. The sample originates from a study of beta chain features in type 1 diabetes. General observations from the study: In the patient group, naive, central memory and Treg TCRB repertoires seemed more alike than in the healthy donor group. Shortening of TCRB CDR3s, moderate but significant, appeared in all four CD4+ subsets of Type 1 diabetes patients.

The CDR3 loop spans 16 amino acids. V lost 0 bases to trimming and J lost 4 bases, with 15 bases between them. Germline CDR1 is LGHNA and CDR2 is YSLEER. Of the isolated RNA, all was reverse transcribed, and so the sequenced material was expressed TCRB transcripts. Profiled with immunoSEQ multiplex PCR; TCRdb holds only in-frame clones, not every one. The table records 45,000 to 65,000 clones, 40% to 60% of them present only once. The TCR sequence derives from a woman aged 40 to 50 with type 1 diabetes. The sequenced sample consisted of Tregs from blood. The chain recombines TRBV4-3 with TRBJ1-1; TRBD1 might be the D (5 bases). CDR3 sequence: CASSQDGWRGSTEAFF. Written as DNA, the CDR3 is TGCGCCAGCAGCCAAGATGGATGGCGGGGGAGCACTGAAGCTTTCTTT.